This TCR beta chain derives from a study of glioma-infiltrating T cells after dendritic cell vaccination. At the level of the study: Glioblastoma patients came from Phase I and II dendritic cell vaccination trials. Patients received autologous tumor lysate-pulsed dendritic cell vaccination between the early 2000s and the early 2010s.

CDR3 size: 16 residues. Germline CDR1 is MGHDK and CDR2 is SYGVNS. V lost 8 bases, J lost 0 bases, and 14 bases lay in between. Selection required adequate fresh-frozen tumor tissue plus more than two years' survival data. The primer mix had 60 V beta and 13 J beta primers. The protocol was immunoSEQ multiplex PCR, while the TCRdb copy is restricted to in-frame clones and leaves out a portion. The sample has tens of thousands of clones, 81% seen once. Sequenced here: blood, sampled before dendritic cell vaccination. The chain employs TRBV25-1 and TRBJ1-6; tentative D call: TRBD1 (5 bases). This receptor was taken from a human donor with glioblastoma. CDR3: CASGQGPGSYNSPLHF. The CDR3 nucleotides read TGTGCCAGCGGACAAGGCCCCGGCTCCTATAATTCACCCCTCCACTTT.